A single sample is the source of the 2 T cell receptor beta chains below, sequenced in a study of PD-1 blockade in mismatch repair-deficient tumors. Time point indicated: approximately 10-day in vitro stimulation with candidate neoantigen peptide 4. These TCRs are of unknown antigen specificity. Sequencing used immunoSEQ multiplex PCR; TCRdb keeps in-frame clones, though not all of them. The sample has approximately 13,000 clones; around four fifths are singletons. The sequencing used cells cultured in vitro, collected from a patient treated with pembrolizumab. These receptors were collected from an adult with mismatch repair-deficient cancer.

The chain links TRBV10-3 to TRBJ2-7, with 10 positions matching TRBD2. The CDR3 has 16 amino acids. CDR1 and CDR2 (germline): ENHRY, SYGVKD. V lost 4 bases to trimming and J lost 0 bases; unmatched junction nucleotides: 6. In DNA, the CDR3 is TGTGCCATCAGTGGGTGGGGACTAGCGTCCTCCTACGAGCAGTACTTC. It specifies CAISGWGLASSYEQYF.

The chain employs TRBV5-8 and TRBJ2-7; D remains ambiguous. Germline CDR1 is SGHTS and CDR2 is YDEGEE. The CDR3 covers 14 residues. Trimming took off 4 bases at V and 0 bases at J, with 11 bases between the two ends. CDR3 nucleotides: TGTGCCAGCAGCCACACCCGGAGCTCCTACGAGCAGTACTTC. The encoded protein is CASSHTRSSYEQYF. Variable domain in full (rest from reference TRBV5-8 and TRBJ2-7): EAGVTQSPTHLIKTRGQQATLRCSPISGHTSVYWYQQALGLGLQFLLWYDEGEERNRGNFPPRFSGRQFPNYSSELNVNALELEDSALYLCASSHTRSSYEQYFGPGTRLTVT.